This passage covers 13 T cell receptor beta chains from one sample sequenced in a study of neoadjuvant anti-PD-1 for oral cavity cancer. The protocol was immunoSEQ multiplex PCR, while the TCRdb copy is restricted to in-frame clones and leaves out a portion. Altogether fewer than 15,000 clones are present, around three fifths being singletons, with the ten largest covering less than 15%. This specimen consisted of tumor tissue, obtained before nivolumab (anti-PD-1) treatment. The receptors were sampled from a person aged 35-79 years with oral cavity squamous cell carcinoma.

The CDR3 bases are TGTGCCAGCAGCCCCCGGGAGGGGAAGGCCCAGCATTTT. Translation gives CASSPREGKAQHF. This chain links TRBV21-1 with TRBJ1-5. TRBV21-1 is designated a pseudogene. The CDR3 extends over 13 amino acids.

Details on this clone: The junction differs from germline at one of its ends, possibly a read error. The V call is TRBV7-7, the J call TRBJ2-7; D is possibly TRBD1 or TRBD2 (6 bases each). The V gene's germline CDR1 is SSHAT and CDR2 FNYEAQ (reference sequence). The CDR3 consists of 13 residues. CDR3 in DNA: TGTGCTAGCAGCTCCAGGGGAGGCTACGAGCAGTACTTC. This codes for CASSSRGGYEQYF.

The CDR3 nucleotides read TGTGCCAGCAGCTTCCAGGGAATGGGGAACACTGAAGCTTTCTTT. Translating gives CASSFQGMGNTEAFF. The chain carries TRBV11-2 and TRBJ1-1, with D possibly being TRBD1 (5 bases). V gave up 3 bases and J gave up 1 base, with 12 bases separating them. CDR3 length: 15 residues. The germline CDR1 and CDR2 sequences are SGHAT and FQNNGV.

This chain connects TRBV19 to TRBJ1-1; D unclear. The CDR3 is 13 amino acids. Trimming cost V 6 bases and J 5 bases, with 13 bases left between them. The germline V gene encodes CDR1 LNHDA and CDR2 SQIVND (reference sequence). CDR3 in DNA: TGTGCCAGTAGCTTCGATTGGGCTACTGAAGCTTTCTTT. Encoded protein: CASSFDWATEAFF.

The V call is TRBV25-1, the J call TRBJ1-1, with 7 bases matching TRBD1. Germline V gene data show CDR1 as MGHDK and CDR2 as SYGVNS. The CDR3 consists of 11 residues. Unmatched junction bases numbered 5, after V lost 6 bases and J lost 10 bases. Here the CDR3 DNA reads TGTGCCAGCAGAGGGGGCGGGACAGCTTTCTTT. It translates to CASRGGGTAFF.

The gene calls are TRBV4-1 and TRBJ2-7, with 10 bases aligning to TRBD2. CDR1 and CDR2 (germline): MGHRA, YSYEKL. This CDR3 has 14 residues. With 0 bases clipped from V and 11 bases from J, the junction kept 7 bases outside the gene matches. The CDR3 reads CASSQDRLAGDKYF. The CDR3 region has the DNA TGCGCCAGCAGCCAAGATCGGCTAGCGGGAGATAAGTACTTC.

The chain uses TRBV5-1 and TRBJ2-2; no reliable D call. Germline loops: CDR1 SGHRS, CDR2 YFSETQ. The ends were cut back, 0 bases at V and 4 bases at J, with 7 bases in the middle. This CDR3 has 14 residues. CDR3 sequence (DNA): TGCGCCAGCAGCTTGGGTACAGCCACCGGGGAGCTGTTTTTT. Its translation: CASSLGTATGELFF.

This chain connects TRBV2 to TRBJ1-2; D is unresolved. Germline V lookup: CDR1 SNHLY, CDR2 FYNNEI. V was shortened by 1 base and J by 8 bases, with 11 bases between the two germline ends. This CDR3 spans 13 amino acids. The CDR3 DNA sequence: TGTGCCAGCAGTGAAGATGGGCCGGGAGGCTACACCTTC. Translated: CASSEDGPGGYTF.

The chain's CDR3 is CASSKPMYGNTIYF. The CDR3 nucleotides read TGTGCCAGCAGCAAACCCATGTACGGAAACACCATATATTTT. The chain has TRBV5-6 and TRBJ1-3; no firm D call. Germline CDR1 reads SGHDT; CDR2 reads YYEEEE. This CDR3 has 14 amino acids. With 4 bases removed from V and 4 bases from J, the gap between germline ends came to 12 bases.

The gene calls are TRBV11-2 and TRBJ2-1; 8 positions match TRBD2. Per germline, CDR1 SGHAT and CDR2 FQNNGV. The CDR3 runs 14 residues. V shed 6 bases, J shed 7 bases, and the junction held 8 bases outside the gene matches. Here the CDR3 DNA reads TGTGCCAGCAGTTGGGAGGGGACTAGGAATGAGCAGTTCTTC. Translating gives CASSWEGTRNEQFF. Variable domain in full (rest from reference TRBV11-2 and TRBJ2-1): EAGVAQSPRYKIIEKRQSVAFWCNPISGHATLYWYQQILGQGPKLLIQFQNNGVVDDSQLPKDRFSAERLKGVDSTLKIQPAKLEDSAVYLCASSWEGTRNEQFFGPGTRLTVL.

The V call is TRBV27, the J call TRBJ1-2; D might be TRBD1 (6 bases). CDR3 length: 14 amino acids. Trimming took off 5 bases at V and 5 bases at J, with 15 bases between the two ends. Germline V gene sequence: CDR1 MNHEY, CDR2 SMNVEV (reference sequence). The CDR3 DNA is TGTGCCAGCAGTCTCTATGGGGGCGTTTATGGCTACACCTTC. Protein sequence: CASSLYGGVYGYTF.

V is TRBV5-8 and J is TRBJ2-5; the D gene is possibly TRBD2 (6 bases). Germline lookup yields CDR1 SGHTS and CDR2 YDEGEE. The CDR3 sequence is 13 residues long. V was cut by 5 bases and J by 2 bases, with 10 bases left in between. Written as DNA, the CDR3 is TGTGCCAGCAGTCCGGGACTTCAAGAGACCCAGTACTTC. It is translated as CASSPGLQETQYF. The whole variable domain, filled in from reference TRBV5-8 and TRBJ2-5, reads EAGVTQSPTHLIKTRGQQATLRCSPISGHTSVYWYQQALGLGLQFLLWYDEGEERNRGNFPPRFSGRQFPNYSSELNVNALELEDSALYLCASSPGLQETQYFGPGTRLLVL.

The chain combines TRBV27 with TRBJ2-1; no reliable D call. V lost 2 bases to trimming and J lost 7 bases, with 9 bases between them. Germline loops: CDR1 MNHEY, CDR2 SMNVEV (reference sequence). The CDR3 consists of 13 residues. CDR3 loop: CASSLPGWNEQFF. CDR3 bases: TGTGCCAGCAGTTTACCGGGCTGGAATGAGCAGTTCTTC.